These 8 T cell receptor beta chains were all obtained from the same sample, sequenced in a study of tumor-infiltrating lymphocytes in localized non-small cell lung cancer. The data were produced by immunoSEQ multiplex PCR, yet TCRdb's version contains in-frame clones alone and is incomplete. The sample includes around 7,700 clones, roughly 71% of them seen just once. Sequenced input: lung tumor tissue. The receptors here all came from a human donor with non-small cell lung cancer.

This chain uses TRBV7-2 with TRBJ2-7, with D unresolved. Germline-derived CDR1 and CDR2 are SGHTA and FQGNSA. The CDR3 has 13 amino acids. The V and J ends lost 0 bases and 3 bases respectively, with 6 bases between them. The CDR3 nucleotides are TGTGCCAGCAGCTTAGCGAACAGCTACGAGCAGTACTTC. Its translation is CASSLANSYEQYF.

V and J are TRBV4-3 and TRBJ2-5; D might be TRBD1 (5 bases). The CDR3 length is 13 residues. Deletions cut 4 bases from V and 4 bases from J, with 10 bases between. Germline V gives CDR1 LGHNA, CDR2 YSLEER. The CDR3 here is CASSRQRGETQYF. CDR3 DNA: TGCGCCAGCAGCCGCCAAAGGGGAGAGACCCAGTACTTC.

This sequence joins TRBV6-4 and TRBJ2-1; TRBD1 aligns across 10 bases. The CDR3 is made up of 16 amino acids. J was trimmed by 4 bases and V by 3 bases; bases with no gene match: 6. Germline V CDR1 and CDR2: MRHNA, SNTAGT. CDR3 region: CASSEKPGQGYNEQFF. The CDR3 nucleotides are TGTGCCAGCAGTGAGAAACCGGGACAGGGGTACAATGAGCAGTTCTTC.

Only a few counts were recorded for this clone. The genes are TRBV18 and TRBJ2-6; 7 bases are a match to TRBD1. CDR3 length: 19 residues. The V gene's germline CDR1 is KGHSH and CDR2 LQKENI. J lost 4 bases, V lost 4 bases, and 16 bases had no gene match. The CDR3 spells CASSRLGATGSAGANVLTF. The CDR3 DNA sequence: TGTGCCAGCTCACGTTTGGGAGCGACAGGGTCGGCCGGGGCCAACGTCCTGACTTTC.

This clone is labeled large. The rearrangement joins TRBV5-5 to TRBJ2-7; D remains unclear. The CDR3 consists of 14 residues. With 0 bases removed from V and 4 bases from J, the gap between germline ends came to 11 bases. Germline lookup yields CDR1 SGHKS and CDR2 YYEKEE (reference sequence). The CDR3 sequence: CASSLDWGMYEQYF. The CDR3 DNA reads as TGTGCCAGCAGCTTGGATTGGGGTATGTACGAGCAGTACTTC. Supplemented by reference TRBV5-5 and TRBJ2-7, the full variable domain reads DAGVTQSPTHLIKTRGQQVTLRCSPISGHKSVSWYQQVLGQGPQFIFQYYEKEERGRGNFPDRFSARQFPNYSSELNVNALLLGDSALYLCASSLDWGMYEQYFGPGTRLTVT.

This clone was detected only once. This chain connects TRBV11-2 to TRBJ2-7; D not resolved. CDR1 SGHAT and CDR2 FQNNGV come from the germline V gene. The CDR3 runs 14 residues. V lost 2 bases to trimming and J lost 4 bases, with 12 bases between them. CDR3 DNA: TGTGCCAGCAGCTTATTGGGCCCGGAATACGAGCAGTACTTC. Translated: CASSLLGPEYEQYF.

This chain connects TRBV5-1 to TRBJ1-2, with D unresolved. Trimming removed 3 bases from V and 2 bases from J, with 8 bases in between. CDR3 length: 13 amino acids. Germline assignment: CDR1 SGHRS and CDR2 YFSETQ. This CDR3 is CASSSMDNYGYTF. Written as DNA, the CDR3 is TGCGCCAGCAGCTCCATGGACAACTATGGCTACACCTTC.

The chain joins TRBV4-1 to TRBJ2-2; 8 nucleotides line up with TRBD2. CDR1 and CDR2 (germline): MGHRA, YSYEKL. The CDR3 covers 19 residues. Trimming removed 0 bases from V and 3 bases from J; junction bases left unmatched: 12. The CDR3 nucleotides read TGCGCCAGCAGCCAAGAGTCCCCGGGGGGGCGCGTATACACCGGGGAGCTGTTTTTT. This sequence encodes CASSQESPGGRVYTGELFF.